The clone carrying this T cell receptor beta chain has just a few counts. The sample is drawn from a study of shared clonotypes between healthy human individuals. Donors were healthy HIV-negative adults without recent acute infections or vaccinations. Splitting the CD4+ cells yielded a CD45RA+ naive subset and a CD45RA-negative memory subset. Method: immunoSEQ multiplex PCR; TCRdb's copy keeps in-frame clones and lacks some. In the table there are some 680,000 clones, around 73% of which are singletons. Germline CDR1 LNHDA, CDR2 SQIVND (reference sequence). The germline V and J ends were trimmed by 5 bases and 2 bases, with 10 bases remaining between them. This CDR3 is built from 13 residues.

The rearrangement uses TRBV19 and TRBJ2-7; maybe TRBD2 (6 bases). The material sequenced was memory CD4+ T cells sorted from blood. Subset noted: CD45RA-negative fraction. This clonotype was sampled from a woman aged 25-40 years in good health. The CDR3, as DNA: TGTGCCAGTAGTGTAACGGGAGCCTACGAGCAGTACTTC. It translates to CASSVTGAYEQYF.